This T cell receptor (beta chain) is from a study of brain T cells in children with intractable seizures. Trimming took 5 bases from V and 0 from J; bases not matched to a gene: 11. This CDR3 spans 17 amino acids. The germline V gene has CDR1 MNHEY and CDR2 SVGEGT. Time point meaning: blood from clinic visit 5 months post-surgery; TSC patient then seizure free. This clone appeared once. Produced via immunoSEQ multiplex PCR; TCRdb's table is partial and in-frame only. The table includes about 340,000 clones, more than 85% detected once. The sequence was obtained from a boy in the first two years of life with tuberous sclerosis and intractable seizures. The input for sequencing was peripheral blood, taken more than 4 months after surgery. This chain connects TRBV6-2 or TRBV6-3 to TRBJ1-1; 8 bases are a match to TRBD1. CDR3 coding DNA: TGTGCCAGCAGTCCAAACCGCGGGGACAGGATGAACACTGAAGCTTTCTTT. It translates to CASSPNRGDRMNTEAFF.